The 16 T cell receptor beta chains below were found in one sample sequenced in a study of cytomegalovirus exposure and HLA in healthy donors. Vbeta (60) and Jbeta (13) primers were used in the PCR. Assay used: immunoSEQ multiplex PCR; TCRdb lists only in-frame clones, some missing. The data show about 160,000 clones, with about 75% seen just once and around 0.96% held by the top ten. Material: PBMCs. These receptors came from a woman between 45 and 60 years old in good health and CMV-seropositive.

The chain recombines TRBV25-1 with TRBJ2-1; D is uncertain. The CDR3 length is 11 residues. Germline loops: CDR1 MGHDK, CDR2 SYGVNS. V was pared by 4 bases and J by 11 bases, with 9 bases between. The CDR3 DNA reads as TGTGCCAGCAGTGCAAGCAAGAAGCAGTTCTTC. Its protein product is CASSASKKQFF.

The chain combines TRBV9 with TRBJ1-6; TRBD1 aligns across 7 bases. Germline CDR1 SGDLS, CDR2 YYNGEE. J was trimmed by 6 bases and V by 2 bases; bases with no gene match: 2. The CDR3 has 14 residues. The CDR3, as DNA: TGTGCCAGCAGCGTTGCAGGGGGTAATTCACCCCTCCACTTT. It yields the protein CASSVAGGNSPLHF. The full variable domain, in which reference TRBV9 and TRBJ1-6 provide the parts outside the CDR3, is DSGVTQTPKHLITATGQRVTLRCSPRSGDLSVYWYQQSLDQGLQFLIQYYNGEERAKGNILERFSAQQFPDLHSELNLSSLELGDSALYFCASSVAGGNSPLHFGNGTRLTVT.

In this sample, this clone turned up once. The gene calls are TRBV28 and TRBJ2-1, with TRBD1 identical over 8 bases. Germline V gives CDR1 MDHEN, CDR2 SYDVKM. V shed 6 bases, J shed 2 bases, and the junction held 15 bases outside the gene matches. The CDR3 contains 18 residues. CDR3 sequence: CASSYGQGSGLAYNEQFF. In DNA form, the CDR3 reads TGTGCCAGCAGCTATGGACAGGGATCAGGGCTAGCCTACAATGAGCAGTTCTTC.

This rearrangement joins TRBV6-5 to TRBJ1-5; D perhaps matches TRBD1 (5 bases). Trimming removed 5 bases at V and 8 bases at J, with 16 bases between. The CDR3 runs to 14 residues. The germline CDR1 and CDR2 sequences are MNHEY and SVGAGI. The CDR3 bases are TGTGCCAGCAGTACCGGGACCTGGAGGGAGCCCCAGCATTTT. Residues: CASSTGTWREPQHF.

The J gene is TRBJ2-7, the V gene TRBV5-1; maybe TRBD1 (6 bases). Germline CDR1 is SGHRS and CDR2 is YFSETQ. CDR3 length: 15 amino acids. Trimming left V 4 bases short and J 2 bases short, with 16 bases between. DNA for the CDR3: TGCGCCAGCAGCCCCGGGACACAGTTCCCCTACGAGCAGTACTTC. Its translation is CASSPGTQFPYEQYF.

The rearrangement uses TRBV5-4 and TRBJ1-1; TRBD1 aligns across 11 bases. Germline CDR1 and CDR2: SGHNT and YYREEE (reference sequence). Trimming took 4 bases from V and 11 from J; bases not matched to a gene: 13. CDR3 length: 15 residues. CDR3 coding DNA: TGTGCCAGCAGCCGTACCGGGACAGGGGGTCAGGATGCTTTCTTT. It specifies CASSRTGTGGQDAFF. Variable domain in full (rest from reference TRBV5-4 and TRBJ1-1): ETGVTQSPTHLIKTRGQQVTLRCSSQSGHNTVSWYQQALGQGPQFIFQYYREEENGRGNFPPRFSGLQFPNYSSELNVNALELDDSALYLCASSRTGTGGQDAFFGQGTRLTVV.

Remarks on this clone: At the DNA level, this CDR3 is encoded by other sequences in the same sample as well. The chain recombines TRBV11-2 with TRBJ1-2; 7 nucleotides match TRBD1. Trimming cost V 4 bases and J 4 bases; bases outside gene matches: 3. Germline CDR1 is SGHAT and CDR2 is FQNNGV. CDR3 length: 13 residues. The CDR3 DNA reads as TGTGCCAGCAGCTCGACAGGGCCCTATGGCTACACCTTC. This encodes CASSSTGPYGYTF. The full variable domain, completed using reference TRBV11-2 and TRBJ1-2, is EAGVAQSPRYKIIEKRQSVAFWCNPISGHATLYWYQQILGQGPKLLIQFQNNGVVDDSQLPKDRFSAERLKGVDSTLKIQPAKLEDSAVYLCASSSTGPYGYTFGSGTRLTVV.

The chain employs TRBV7-3 and TRBJ2-2; 12 bases match TRBD2. V shed 2 bases, J shed 0 bases, and the junction held 1 base outside the gene matches. The CDR3 covers 17 residues. Germline values: CDR1 SGHTA, CDR2 FQGTGA. The CDR3: CASSLLAGGPNTGELFF. The CDR3 coding sequence is TGTGCCAGCAGCTTACTAGCGGGAGGGCCGAACACCGGGGAGCTGTTTTTT.

The gene calls are TRBV15 and TRBJ2-7; 8 bases are a match to TRBD1. The length of the CDR3 is 15 residues. CDR1 and CDR2 (germline): LNHNV, YYDKDF (reference sequence). V shed 1 base and J 2 bases; nucleotides not matched to a gene: 4. CDR3 region: CATSRAGTGAYEQYF. In DNA, the CDR3 is TGTGCCACCAGCAGAGCCGGGACAGGAGCCTACGAGCAGTACTTC.

The chain employs TRBV5-1 and TRBJ1-6, with a possible D match to TRBD1 (5 bases). Germline CDR1 is SGHRS and CDR2 is YFSETQ. This CDR3 is built from 17 residues. The V gene lost 0 bases and the J gene lost 6 bases, with 16 bases spanning the gap. The CDR3 bases are TGCGCCAGCAGCTTGGATGGGGCTGGGGTAGTTAATTCACCCCTCCACTTT. Translating gives CASSLDGAGVVNSPLHF.

The V and J genes are TRBV7-8 and TRBJ1-5; TRBD1 matches at 8 bases. Germline values: CDR1 SGHVS, CDR2 FQNEAQ. V lost 2 bases to trimming and J lost 6 bases; unmatched junction nucleotides: 15. This CDR3 spans 18 amino acids. CDR3 in amino acids: CASSLIGTGGGGGQPQHF. The CDR3 DNA is TGTGCCAGCAGCTTAATTGGGACAGGTGGGGGGGGTGGTCAGCCCCAGCATTTT.

Remarks on this clone: The sample has other DNA sequences that encode this CDR3 too. The J gene is TRBJ2-7, the V gene TRBV9; TRBD1 matches 11 bases. This CDR3 spans 14 amino acids. Germline CDR1 SGDLS, CDR2 YYNGEE. Trimming at V came to 4 bases and at J to 3 bases, leaving 3 bases not matched to a gene. CDR3 protein: CASSTGTGGYEQYF. CDR3 sequence (DNA): TGTGCCAGCAGCACCGGGACAGGGGGCTACGAGCAGTACTTC.

This sequence joins TRBV10-2 and TRBJ1-5, with a weak D call TRBD1 (5 bases). Looked up from germline, CDR1 is WSHSY and CDR2 is SAAADI. The V end was cut by 3 bases, the J end by 2 bases, with 11 bases between. This CDR3 has 15 amino acids. The CDR3 loop reads CASSDAGHGNQPQHF. The CDR3, as DNA: TGCGCCAGCAGTGACGCAGGACATGGCAATCAGCCCCAGCATTTT.

The chain links TRBV15 to TRBJ2-1; the D gene is possibly TRBD2 (5 bases). Per the germline V gene, CDR1 is LNHNV and CDR2 is YYDKDF (reference sequence). The CDR3 contains 16 residues. With 3 bases removed from V and 8 bases from J, the gap between germline ends came to 20 bases. CDR3 residues: CATSSPERTGEDEQFF. As DNA, the CDR3 is TGTGCCACCAGCAGCCCCGAGCGGACCGGAGAAGATGAGCAGTTCTTC. Together with reference TRBV15 and TRBJ2-1, the CDR3 gives the full variable domain: DAMVIQNPRYQVTQFGKPVTLSCSQTLNHNVMYWYQQKSSQAPKLLFHYYDKDFNNEADTPDNFQSRRPNTSFCFLDIRSPGLGDTAMYLCATSSPERTGEDEQFFGPGTRLTVL.

This chain uses TRBV5-4 with TRBJ1-1; 8 bases agree with TRBD1. CDR3 length: 16 amino acids. CDR1 and CDR2 from the germline V gene are SGHNT and YYREEE (reference sequence). With 6 bases clipped from V and 2 bases from J, the junction kept 12 bases outside the gene matches. CDR3 residues: CASILTPGQGNTEAFF. For the CDR3, the DNA is TGTGCCAGCATCCTGACTCCCGGACAGGGAAACACTGAAGCTTTCTTT.

V usage is TRBV27 and J usage is TRBJ1-5, with TRBD1 identical over 8 bases. Germline trimming cut 5 bases from V and 5 bases from J; bases unmatched to any gene: 8. CDR1 and CDR2 (germline): MNHEY, SMNVEV (reference sequence). CDR3 length equals 15 residues. The CDR3 protein is CASSAFGQGHQPQHF. In DNA form, the CDR3 reads TGTGCCAGCAGTGCCTTTGGACAGGGCCATCAGCCCCAGCATTTT.